This T cell receptor beta chain derives from a study of CD8 T cells in ankylosing spondylitis. J lost 4 bases, V lost 5 bases, and 7 bases had no gene match. CDR1 is MNHEY, CDR2 SVGAGI, per germline. The CDR3 length is 15 residues. This clonotype was seen ten or more times. TCRdb independently ran MiXCR on the 5' RACE reads; one entry per CDR3 protein. The sample has tens of thousands of distinct CDR3 sequences, 16% seen once. Sequences were obtained from blood. The TCR sequence derives from a male donor with ankylosing spondylitis or in good health (not recorded which). V is TRBV6-5 and J is TRBJ2-3, with TRBD2 identical over 9 bases. The CDR3 DNA is TGTGCCAGCAGTCCCCTAGCGGGGACTTCAGATACGCAGTATTTT. This translates into CASSPLAGTSDTQYF.